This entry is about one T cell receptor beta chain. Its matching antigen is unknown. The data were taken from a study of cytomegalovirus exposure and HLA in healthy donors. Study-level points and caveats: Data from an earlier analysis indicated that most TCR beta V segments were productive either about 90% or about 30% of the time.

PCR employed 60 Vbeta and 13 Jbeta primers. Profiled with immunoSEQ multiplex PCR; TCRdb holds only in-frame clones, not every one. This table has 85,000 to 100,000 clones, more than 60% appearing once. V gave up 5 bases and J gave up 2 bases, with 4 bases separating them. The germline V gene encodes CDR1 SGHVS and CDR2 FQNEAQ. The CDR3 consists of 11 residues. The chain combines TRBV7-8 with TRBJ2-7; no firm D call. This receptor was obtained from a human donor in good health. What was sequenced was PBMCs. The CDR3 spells CASSPAYEQYF. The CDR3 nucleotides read TGTGCCAGCAGCCCTGCCTACGAGCAGTACTTC.